Listed below are T cell receptor beta chains from one sample, sequenced in a study of T and B cells in COVID-19 patients. Each CDR3 protein gets one entry after TCRdb re-called the multiplex PCR reads with MiXCR. The sample has 20,000 to 25,000 distinct CDR3 sequences, around 30% seen once. The sequenced sample consisted of blood. These receptors all come from a human donor who had recovered from COVID-19. Both conserved end residues are part of each CDR3. The D gene is left open where the match is weak.

>TRBV20-1|NA|TRBJ2-5
CSARTSGQETQYF
>TRBV30|TRBD1|TRBJ1-5
CAWSGTGSGQPQHF
>TRBV6-1|TRBD2|TRBJ2-3
CVLRLAGGTDTQYF
>TRBV7-9|NA|TRBJ2-3
CASTVGSGSTDTQYF
>TRBV20-1|TRBD1|TRBJ2-7
CSARGPGTGAHEQYF
>TRBV30|TRBD2|TRBJ2-2
CAAPSSGSLNAGELFF
>TRBV7-6|TRBD1|TRBJ2-7
CASSSPSTGHYEQYF
>TRBV18|NA|TRBJ2-7
CASSPLSKDEQYF
>TRBV12-3/TRBV12-4|TRBD1|TRBJ2-1
CASSKTGLNEQFF
>TRBV7-6|TRBD1|TRBJ2-3
CASSLEGQSTDTQYF
>TRBV6-1|NA|TRBJ1-2
CASSEVRGPGGTF
>TRBV12-3/TRBV12-4|NA|TRBJ2-1
CASSPDSVSDEQFF
>TRBV29-1|TRBD2|TRBJ2-3
CSVDEGLAGGPADTQYF
>TRBV5-1|NA|TRBJ1-6
CASSQDKGQGDHSPLHF
>TRBV18|NA|TRBJ2-5
CASSPPGGKETQYF
>TRBV20-1|TRBD1|TRBJ2-6
CSARDARQGPSSGANVLTF
>TRBV25-1|NA|TRBJ2-3
CASSEQGRSTDTQYF
>TRBV12-3/TRBV12-4|NA|TRBJ1-1
CASSLGRGAEAFF
>TRBV5-4|NA|TRBJ2-5
CASSLGSASEETQYF
>TRBV19|NA|TRBJ1-2
CASRKQGMTGYTF
>TRBV18|NA|TRBJ2-3
CASSPLATTGRTDTQYF
>TRBV5-6|TRBD1|TRBJ1-4
CASSWDRENEKLFF
>TRBV12-3/TRBV12-4|TRBD1|TRBJ2-2
CASSLGPRGRYTGELFF
>TRBV19|NA|TRBJ2-7
CASRVGTPSYEQYF
>TRBV20-1|NA|TRBJ2-1
CSASGWSYNEQFF
>TRBV15|TRBD2|TRBJ2-1
CATSRDQGLVANEQFF
>TRBV18|TRBD1|TRBJ2-7
CASSPRQGYEQYF
>TRBV12-3/TRBV12-4|TRBD2|TRBJ2-1
CASSLRAGGLTYNEQFF
>TRBV5-4|TRBD1|TRBJ2-7
CASSLERDRGRVQYF
>TRBV15|TRBD1|TRBJ1-2
CATSRDRVDYGYTF
>TRBV10-3|NA|TRBJ1-6
CAISYGTPNSPLHF
>TRBV6-4|NA|TRBJ1-3
CASSDQAGNTIYF
>TRBV18|NA|TRBJ1-1
CASSPPAGYGTEAFF
>TRBV27|NA|TRBJ2-7
CASSLSYSSYEQYF
>TRBV7-4|NA|TRBJ2-1
CASSLAGSYNEQFF
>TRBV27|NA|TRBJ1-4
CASRGTILVNEKLFF
>TRBV18|NA|TRBJ2-5
CASSPEETQYF
>TRBV30|NA|TRBJ2-7
CAWTGSSYEQYF
>TRBV19|TRBD2|TRBJ2-7
CASSTGTSGSYEQYF
>TRBV30|TRBD1|TRBJ1-6
CAWGTGYNSPLHF
>TRBV5-1|NA|TRBJ1-6
CASSLVSSYNSPLHF
>TRBV29-1|NA|TRBJ2-1
CSVVLGGPKLYNEQFF
>TRBV6-5|TRBD1|TRBJ2-3
CASRGTGGVDTQYF
>TRBV24-1|NA|TRBJ2-1
CATSDRGSPRNEQFF
>TRBV5-5|NA|TRBJ2-6
CASSEPTYSGANVLTF
>TRBV29-1|TRBD2|TRBJ2-2
CSARPGTSDTGELFF
>TRBV18|NA|TRBJ2-2
CASSPVGVSNTGELFF
>TRBV19|TRBD1|TRBJ1-1
CASSFGQGAAEAFF
>TRBV12-3/TRBV12-4|NA|TRBJ1-5
CASRGGQYQPQHF
>TRBV5-6|TRBD1|TRBJ2-5
CASSSDRVETQYF
>TRBV18|NA|TRBJ2-1
CASSPLSGPDNEQFF